These 28 T cell receptor beta chains came from one sample sequenced in a study of monozygotic twins with inflammatory bowel disease. One entry per CDR3 protein, without DNA, is what TCRdb gives after re-calling the 5' RACE reads. This sample's table reports about 380,000 distinct CDR3 sequences. Material: blood. These receptor sequences come from a human donor with ulcerative colitis or Crohn's disease, or a healthy co-twin of an affected twin (not recorded which).

The rearrangement joins TRBV5-1 to TRBJ1-1; the TCRdb call, TRBD1, lacks DNA for checking. The V gene's germline CDR1 is SGHRS and CDR2 YFSETQ. The CDR3 is 13 amino acids. CDR3 sequence reads: CASSSPGGLEAFF. The variable domain in full, with the rest retrieved from reference TRBV5-1 and TRBJ1-1, is KAGVTQTPRYLIKTRGQQVTLSCSPISGHRSVSWYQQTPGQGLQFLFEYFSETQRNKGNFPGRFSGRQFSNSRSEMNVSTLELGDSALYLCASSSPGGLEAFFGQGTRLTVV.

The chain has TRBV19 and TRBJ2-7. This CDR3 has 11 amino acids. Per the germline V gene, CDR1 is LNHDA and CDR2 is SQIVND (reference sequence). CDR3 sequence reads: CASSTGDEQYF.

The chain employs TRBV12-3 or TRBV12-4 and TRBJ2-7. CDR3 length: 13 amino acids. The CDR3 is CASSRLGSYEQYF.

The genes are TRBV4-1 and TRBJ2-7; TCRdb lists TRBD1, though no DNA is available to test this call. This CDR3 spans 15 amino acids. Per germline, CDR1 MGHRA and CDR2 YSYEKL. The CDR3 is CASSLTRDNAYEQYF.

CDR3 sequence: CASAGTGAGRQFF. This chain joins TRBV5-1 and TRBJ2-1; TCRdb indicates TRBD1, and absent DNA this call remains unverified. This CDR3 is 13 amino acids long. CDR1 SGHRS and CDR2 YFSETQ come from the germline V gene.

This chain links TRBV20-1 with TRBJ2-7. The CDR3 is 14 amino acids. The germline V gene has CDR1 DFQATT and CDR2 SNEGSKA (reference sequence). The CDR3 sequence is CSARQRTGAYEQYF.

The chain employs TRBV12-3 or TRBV12-4 and TRBJ1-6. CDR3 length equals 15 residues. The chain's CDR3 is CASSKDPLRDSPLHF.

This chain uses TRBV27 with TRBJ1-2; the D call of TRBD1 rests on TCRdb alone, since no DNA is present to check it. There are 14 residues in the CDR3. CDR1 MNHEY and CDR2 SMNVEV come from the germline V gene (reference sequence). This CDR3 is CASSLKGGSYCYTF.

The J gene is TRBJ2-1, the V gene TRBV12-3 or TRBV12-4; the TCRdb call, TRBD1, lacks DNA for checking. This CDR3 has 16 amino acids. CDR3 sequence reads: CASSLSPGVGYNEQFF.

This chain links TRBV20-1 with TRBJ1-2; TCRdb calls TRBD1, which cannot be checked without DNA. The CDR3 consists of 13 residues. CDR1 DFQATT and CDR2 SNEGSKA come from the germline V gene (reference sequence). The CDR3 sequence: CSAPGTENYGYTF.

The chain uses TRBV6-2 or TRBV6-3 and TRBJ2-7. Germline CDR1 MNHEY, CDR2 SVGEGT. The CDR3 runs 16 residues. The CDR3 sequence: CASSTPRTRNSYEQYF.

The chain uses TRBV30 and TRBJ2-1; TCRdb names TRBD2, which stays unverified in the absence of DNA. Germline lookup yields CDR1 GTSNPN and CDR2 SVGIG (reference sequence). CDR3 size: 15 residues. This CDR3 reads CAWRIAGASYNEQFF.

V is TRBV4-2 and J is TRBJ1-3. Germline CDR1 LGHNA, CDR2 YNFKEQ. The CDR3 is 21 amino acids. The CDR3 reads CASSQATRAFFSKDSGNTIYF.

The chain links TRBV7-2 to TRBJ2-5. Germline V gives CDR1 SGHTA, CDR2 FQGNSA. The CDR3 loop spans 13 amino acids. Here the CDR3 reads CASSLARQETQYF.

V and J are TRBV6-6 and TRBJ2-4. The CDR3 totals 12 residues. Germline V CDR1 and CDR2: MNHNY, SVGAGI (reference sequence). The CDR3 is CASTHTKNIQYF.

This sequence joins TRBV5-1 and TRBJ1-6; TCRdb picks TRBD1, but there is no DNA to check that call. The CDR3 spans 15 residues. Germline loops: CDR1 SGHRS, CDR2 YFSETQ. CDR3 in amino acids: CASSLGQGSGSPLHF.

V usage is TRBV20-1 and J usage is TRBJ2-2; the D call of TRBD1 rests on TCRdb alone, since no DNA is present to check it. The CDR3 is 14 amino acids. Per germline, CDR1 DFQATT and CDR2 SNEGSKA (reference sequence). CDR3 loop: CSAIGGLNTGELFF.

The V gene is TRBV7-9, the J gene TRBJ1-2. Looked up from germline, CDR1 is SEHNR and CDR2 is FQNEAQ (reference sequence). CDR3 length: 16 residues. This CDR3 is CASSLAGGRTNYGYTF.

The genes are TRBV6-1 and TRBJ2-1; with no DNA, the TCRdb D assignment of TRBD1 cannot be verified. The CDR3 totals 16 residues. CDR1 is MNHNS, CDR2 SASEGT, per germline. CDR3 sequence reads: CASRDPGRGSYNEQFF.

V is TRBV3-1 and J is TRBJ2-1; TCRdb proposes TRBD1, but this gene call is untestable without DNA. CDR3 size: 16 residues. The germline V gene has CDR1 LGHDT and CDR2 YNNKEL (reference sequence). CDR3 in amino acids: CASSQAGYEVGDEQFF.

The V and J genes are TRBV7-2 and TRBJ2-7. Per germline, CDR1 SGHTA and CDR2 FQGNSA. The length of the CDR3 is 14 residues. CDR3 region: CASSLERSSYEQYF.

This rearrangement joins TRBV5-1 to TRBJ2-3. From germline, CDR1 is SGHRS and CDR2 YFSETQ. There are 11 residues in the CDR3. The CDR3 is CASSFQDTQYF.

The chain combines TRBV5-1 with TRBJ2-5. Per germline, CDR1 SGHRS and CDR2 YFSETQ. The CDR3 length is 15 residues. This chain's CDR3 is CASSIRRLRMETQYF. Full variable domain (rest looked up from reference TRBV5-1 and TRBJ2-5): KAGVTQTPRYLIKTRGQQVTLSCSPISGHRSVSWYQQTPGQGLQFLFEYFSETQRNKGNFPGRFSGRQFSNSRSEMNVSTLELGDSALYLCASSIRRLRMETQYFGPGTRLLVL.

The genes are TRBV10-2 and TRBJ1-1. Germline V gene sequence: CDR1 WSHSY, CDR2 SAAADI. The CDR3 loop spans 14 amino acids. CDR3 protein: CASSESGGVTEAFF.

The rearrangement joins TRBV5-4 to TRBJ1-2. The germline CDR1 and CDR2 sequences are SGHNT and YYREEE (reference sequence). The CDR3 is 13 amino acids. The CDR3 here is CASSIGQGGGYTF.

The chain combines TRBV5-1 with TRBJ1-2; with no DNA, the TCRdb D assignment of TRBD1 cannot be verified. Germline loops: CDR1 SGHRS, CDR2 YFSETQ. This CDR3 comprises 15 residues. This CDR3 is CASSFTPDRNYGYTF.

The CDR3 region is CAISELGGSNQPQHF. This rearrangement joins TRBV10-3 to TRBJ1-5. The CDR3 consists of 15 residues. CDR1 is ENHRY and CDR2 is SYGVKD in the germline V gene.

This chain links TRBV12-3 or TRBV12-4 with TRBJ2-7; TCRdb's D call, TRBD1, is unchecked because there is no DNA. This CDR3 is built from 15 residues. CDR3: CASSPRGGAFVEQYF.